This T cell receptor (beta chain) was captured in a study of CD8 T cells in Susac syndrome. V shed 5 bases and J 3 bases; nucleotides not matched to a gene: 10. This CDR3 has 15 residues. The V gene's germline CDR1 is SGHVS and CDR2 FQNEAQ. Random hexamers were used to reverse transcribe an amount of roughly 0.45 to 1 ug RNA. TCRdb used MiXCR to reprocess the immunoSEQ multiplex PCR reads, holding one entry per CDR3 protein. The sample carries 300,000 or so distinct CDR3 sequences, about 92% recorded once. The sequenced sample consisted of CD4+ T cells from PBMCs. The sequence was obtained from a human donor with multiple sclerosis. The chain uses TRBV7-8 and TRBJ2-7, with 7 positions matching TRBD2. CDR3 sequence reads: CASSHGLAEFYEQYF. As DNA, the CDR3 is TGTGCCAGCAGCCACGGGCTAGCGGAGTTCTACGAGCAGTACTTC.